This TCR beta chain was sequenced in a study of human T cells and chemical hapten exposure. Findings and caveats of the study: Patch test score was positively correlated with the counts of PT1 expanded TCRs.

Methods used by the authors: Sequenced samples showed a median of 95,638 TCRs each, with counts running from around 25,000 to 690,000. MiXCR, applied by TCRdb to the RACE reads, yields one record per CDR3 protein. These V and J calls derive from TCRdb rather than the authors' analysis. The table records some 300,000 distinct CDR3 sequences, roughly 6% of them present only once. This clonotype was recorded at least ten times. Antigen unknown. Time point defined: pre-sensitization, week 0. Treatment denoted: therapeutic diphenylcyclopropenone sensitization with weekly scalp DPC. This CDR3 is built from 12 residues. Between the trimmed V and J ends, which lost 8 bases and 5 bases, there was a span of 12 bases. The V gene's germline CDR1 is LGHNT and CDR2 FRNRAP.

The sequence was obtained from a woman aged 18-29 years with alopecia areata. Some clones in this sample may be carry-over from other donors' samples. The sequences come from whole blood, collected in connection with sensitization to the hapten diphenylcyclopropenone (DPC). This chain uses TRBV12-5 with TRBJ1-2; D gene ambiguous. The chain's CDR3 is CASSSGLYGYTF. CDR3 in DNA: TGTGCTAGTTCCTCCGGGTTGTATGGCTACACCTTC.